This T cell receptor (beta chain) was identified during a study of T cells in Graves' hyperthyroidism and ophthalmopathy. Amplification targeted TCR beta CDR3 regions from RNA transcripts. HTBI primers drove first-round RT-PCR of the TCR CDR3. Using its own MiXCR run on the multiplex PCR reads, TCRdb lists one record per CDR3 protein. The profile shows hundreds of thousands of distinct CDR3 sequences, 15% to 20% of them singletons. This clonotype was seen a few times. The sample taken for sequencing was blood. This clonotype originated in a middle-aged man with Graves' ophthalmopathy.

The CDR3 spells CAATYRDNEKLFF. DNA of the CDR3: TGTGCCGCCACGTACAGGGACAATGAAAAACTGTTTTTT. The chain uses TRBV30 and TRBJ1-4, with a possible D match to TRBD1 (6 bases). Germline V gene data show CDR1 as GTSNPN and CDR2 as SVGIG (reference sequence). V was shortened by 8 bases and J by 5 bases, with 15 bases between the two germline ends. This CDR3 spans 13 amino acids.